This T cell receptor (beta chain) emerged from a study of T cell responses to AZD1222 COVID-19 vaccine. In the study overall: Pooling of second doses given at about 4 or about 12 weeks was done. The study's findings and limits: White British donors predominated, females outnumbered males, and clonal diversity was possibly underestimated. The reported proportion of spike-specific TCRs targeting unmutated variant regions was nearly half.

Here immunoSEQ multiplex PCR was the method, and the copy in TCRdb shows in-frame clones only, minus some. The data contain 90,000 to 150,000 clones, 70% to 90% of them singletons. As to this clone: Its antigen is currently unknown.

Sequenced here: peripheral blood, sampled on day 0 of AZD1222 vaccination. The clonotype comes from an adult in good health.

The CDR3 DNA follows: TGTGCCAGCAGTTCTCGCCTAAGGGGTAGCAATCAGCCCCAGCATTTT. The encoded protein is CASSSRLRGSNQPQHF. V usage is TRBV6-5 and J usage is TRBJ1-5; perhaps TRBD1 as D (5 bases). V lost 4 bases and J 0 bases, leaving 13 bases between the germline ends. This CDR3 spans 16 amino acids. Germline V CDR1 and CDR2: MNHEY, SVGAGI.